A single sample gave rise to the 9 T cell receptor beta chains below, sequenced in a study of blood T cells in healthy people across ages. Primers used in a second PCR of roughly 7 to 12 cycles were a sample-barcoded 5' primer and a J-beta primer mix. TCRdb re-derived calls from the 5' RACE reads in MiXCR, one entry per CDR3 protein. Of roughly 900,000 distinct CDR3 sequences in the sample, more than 25% were seen once. Sequenced input: blood. These receptors originate from an elderly woman in good health.

This clonotype was detected only a few times. One junction end disagrees with the germline gene, perhaps due to a read error. V usage is TRBV12-3 or TRBV12-4 and J usage is TRBJ2-3; the D is unclear. The CDR3 length is 11 residues. CDR3 amino acids: CASSQTDAQYF. In DNA form, the CDR3 reads TGTGCCAGCAGTCAAACAGATGCGCAGTATTTT.

Turning to this clonotype: A much larger clone differs from this one at a single base, so this may be a read error. The chain combines TRBV18 with TRBJ2-1; TRBD2 might be the D (5 bases). The CDR3 is made up of 16 amino acids. Germline V gene sequence: CDR1 KGHSH, CDR2 LQKENI. This chain's CDR3 is CAGSPTSGLSYNEQFF. CDR3 in DNA: TGTGCCGGCTCACCAACCAGCGGACTCTCCTACAATGAGCAGTTCTTC. The whole variable domain, remainder taken from reference TRBV18 and TRBJ2-1, is NAGVMQNPRHLVRRRGQEARLRCSPMKGHSHVYWYRQLPEEGLKFMVYLQKENIIDESGMPKERFSAEFPKEGPSILRIQQVVRGDSAAYFCAGSPTSGLSYNEQFFGPGTRLTVL.

The V and J genes are TRBV10-3 and TRBJ2-7; 13 bases are shared with TRBD2. Germline CDR1 reads ENHRY; CDR2 reads SYGVKD. V gave up 8 bases and J gave up 1 base; unmatched junction bases: 14. This CDR3 comprises 18 residues. The DNA of the CDR3 is TGTGCCATCGCGGTTCCAGGGACTAGCGGGACCCTTTCCTACGAGCAGTACTTC. Its protein is CAIAVPGTSGTLSYEQYF.

CDR3 coding DNA: TGCAGCGTTTCGCGTTCTGGGAATGAGCAGTTCTTC. Its translation: CSVSRSGNEQFF. The V gene is TRBV29-1, the J gene TRBJ2-1; D gene ambiguous. The CDR3 loop spans 12 amino acids. Trimming shortened V by 5 bases and J by 7 bases, and 12 bases separated the two germline ends. CDR1 and CDR2 from the germline V gene are SQVTM and ANQGSEA.

There are many counts of this clonotype. V usage is TRBV12-3 or TRBV12-4 and J usage is TRBJ2-3, with D unclear. The CDR3 is made up of 14 amino acids. The germline V and J ends were trimmed by 6 bases and 4 bases, with 14 bases remaining between them. The CDR3 loop is CASSLGVRADTQYF. CDR3 coding DNA: TGTGCCAGCAGCCTTGGAGTGAGAGCAGATACGCAGTATTTT.

The chain uses TRBV5-1 and TRBJ2-1; possibly TRBD2 for D (6 bases). Deletions cut 7 bases from V and 8 bases from J, with 25 bases between. Per germline, CDR1 SGHRS and CDR2 YFSETQ. CDR3 length: 16 amino acids. The CDR3 bases are TGCGCCAGCGGAAAGACTGGGGTGAGACTAGTTCATGAGCAGTTCTTC. This sequence encodes CASGKTGVRLVHEQFF.

This chain connects TRBV7-6 to TRBJ2-5; D remains ambiguous. The V end lost 1 base, the J end lost 1 base, and 22 bases lay between the germline ends. Germline V gene lookup returns CDR1 SGHVS and CDR2 FNYEAQ. There are 19 residues in the CDR3. Written as DNA, the CDR3 is TGTGCCAGCAGCTTAGTGACGATAGCAGCACAGAAGGGCCAAGAGACCCAGTACTTC. Encoded protein: CASSLVTIAAQKGQETQYF.

As regards this clonotype: A much larger clonotype is one base distant, so this may be a read error. This chain uses TRBV7-2 with TRBJ2-7; D not certain. This CDR3 region has 15 residues. The V end was cut by 6 bases, the J end by 3 bases, with 18 bases between. CDR1 SGHTA and CDR2 FQGNSA come from the germline V gene. This chain's CDR3 is CASSSSALFNYEQYF. The DNA of the CDR3 is TGTGCCAGCAGTTCCTCAGCCTTATTTAACTACGAGCAGTACTTC.

The sample holds many counts of this clonotype. The chain joins TRBV7-9 to TRBJ1-5; D is possibly TRBD1 (5 bases). CDR1 is SEHNR and CDR2 is FQNEAQ in the germline V gene (reference sequence). The length of the CDR3 is 14 residues. Trimming removed 1 base from V and 8 bases from J, with 12 bases in between. This chain's CDR3 is CASSLGGALKPQHF. The CDR3, as DNA: TGTGCCAGCAGCTTAGGCGGGGCTTTGAAGCCCCAGCATTTT.